This T cell receptor (beta chain) was captured by sequencing in a study of Ad26.COV2.S vaccination and SARS-CoV-2 variants. Study at large: Ad26.COV2.S shots went into the muscle once or twice, 56 days apart.

Documented treatment: some 20 received Ad26.COV2.S at low or high dose, single or two shots; roughly five received placebo; per-sample allocation not given. Following the first vaccine or placebo injection, samples were taken on day 63. This CDR3 region has 16 residues. Germline CDR1 and CDR2: SGHRS and YFSETQ. V dropped 2 bases and J dropped 0 bases, with 12 bases sitting between them. General study points: Spike-specific TCR breadth was greater after Ad26.COV2.S than placebo. Those who received vaccine or placebo ended up with similar non-spike TCR breadth.

A remark on this clone: The antigen remains undetermined.

Sequencing was performed with immunoSEQ multiplex PCR; in TCRdb, only in-frame clones are kept and a portion is missing. This repertoire shows about 350,000 clones, 80% to 90% found once; its top ten account for about 4.6%. The chain employs TRBV5-1 and TRBJ1-3; no clear D gene. The sequences come from peripheral blood, collected in a trial of Ad26.COV2.S vaccine versus placebo. This TCR was recovered from a person aged 18-60 years who received the Ad26.COV2.S COVID-19 vaccine or a placebo. Here the CDR3 reads CASSLSPASSGNTIYF. The CDR3, as DNA: TGCGCCAGCAGCTTATCTCCAGCCAGCTCTGGAAACACCATATATTTT.